The 32 T cell receptor beta chains listed next were all sequenced from one sample in a study of T cell responses to AZD1222 COVID-19 vaccine. Sequenced by immunoSEQ multiplex PCR; TCRdb stores in-frame clones only, minus some. This table holds 58,000 or so clones, about four fifths found once. The sample consisted of peripheral blood, taken on day 0 of AZD1222 vaccination. The receptors derive from an adult in good health.

The genes are TRBV6-2 or TRBV6-3 and TRBJ1-2; D ambiguous. Per the germline V gene, CDR1 is MNHEY and CDR2 is SVGEGT. The CDR3 has 13 amino acids. Trimming left V 3 bases short and J 10 bases short, with 15 bases between. For the CDR3, the DNA is TGTGCCAGCAGTTATGCGGGGTGGAATGTCTACACCTTC. Protein: CASSYAGWNVYTF.

The rearrangement joins TRBV6-6 to TRBJ2-2; D might be TRBD1 (5 bases). Germline CDR1 MNHNY, CDR2 SVGAGI (reference sequence). Between the trimmed V and J ends, which lost 8 bases and 4 bases, there was a span of 14 bases. The CDR3 is made up of 14 amino acids. The CDR3 sequence: CASWATQGTGELFF. CDR3 nucleotide sequence: TGTGCCAGCTGGGCGACCCAGGGCACCGGGGAGCTGTTTTTT.

The J gene is TRBJ2-1, the V gene TRBV11-1, with TRBD1 as a possible D gene (5 bases). The V gene's germline CDR1 is SGHAT and CDR2 FQDESV (reference sequence). V shed 4 bases and J shed 6 bases, with 13 bases lying between them. The CDR3 spans 14 residues. The CDR3 loop is CASSSRVSPNEQFF. CDR3 coding DNA: TGTGCCAGCAGCTCCAGGGTCTCACCCAATGAGCAGTTCTTC.

This rearrangement joins TRBV7-9 to TRBJ2-1; the D gene is possibly TRBD2 (6 bases). CDR1 SEHNR and CDR2 FQNEAQ come from the germline V gene (reference sequence). Trimming took 3 bases from V and 6 from J, leaving 9 bases between them. The CDR3 totals 13 residues. The CDR3 protein is CASSFGTLNEQFF. CDR3 sequence (DNA): TGTGCCAGCAGCTTCGGGACTCTCAATGAGCAGTTCTTC.

This chain uses TRBV25-1 with TRBJ1-5, with 12 bases fitting TRBD1. V dropped 4 bases and J dropped 0; count of bases not matched to a gene: 4. CDR3 length: 17 residues. CDR1 is MGHDK, CDR2 SYGVNS, per germline. CDR3 nucleotides: TGTGCCAGCAGTGGCCGGGACAGGGGGCATAGCAATCAGCCCCAGCATTTT. Protein product: CASSGRDRGHSNQPQHF.

The rearrangement joins TRBV15 to TRBJ2-6; no definite D call. Deletions cut 6 bases from V and 3 bases from J, with 9 bases between. The germline V gene has CDR1 LNHNV and CDR2 YYDKDF (reference sequence). The CDR3 has 14 residues. The CDR3 nucleotides are TGTGCCACCAGGGATAGGGATGGGGCCAACGTCCTGACTTTC. This codes for CATRDRDGANVLTF.

V and J are TRBV3-1 (or the pseudogene TRBV3-2) and TRBJ2-3; tentative D call: TRBD1 (5 bases). The CDR3 consists of 15 residues. Germline V lookup: CDR1 LGHDT, CDR2 YNNKEL (reference sequence). V was pared by 5 bases and J by 0 bases, with 12 bases between. In nucleotides, the CDR3 is TGTGCCAGCAGCGAATCAGGGTTTAGCACAGATACGCAGTATTTT. Its translation: CASSESGFSTDTQYF.

The chain carries TRBV3-1 (or the pseudogene TRBV3-2) and TRBJ1-6; possibly TRBD1 for D (6 bases). Trimming stripped 4 bases from V and 9 bases from J, with 13 bases between. Germline V gives CDR1 LGHDT, CDR2 YNNKEL (reference sequence). The length of the CDR3 is 14 residues. The CDR3 protein is CASSRGGSGSPLHF. As DNA, the CDR3 is TGTGCCAGCAGCCGCGGGGGCTCTGGTTCACCCCTCCACTTT.

This clone was found a few times. This chain connects TRBV5-4 to TRBJ1-4; maybe TRBD1 (5 bases). The CDR3 covers 14 residues. Trimming shortened V by 0 bases and J by 6 bases, and 9 bases separated the two germline ends. Germline V gene data show CDR1 as SGHNT and CDR2 as YYREEE (reference sequence). Here the CDR3 DNA reads TGTGCCAGCAGCTTGGAAGTGGGGGATGAAAAACTGTTTTTT. Translated, it gives CASSLEVGDEKLFF. Based on the CDR3 plus reference TRBV5-4 and TRBJ1-4, the full variable domain is ETGVTQSPTHLIKTRGQQVTLRCSSQSGHNTVSWYQQALGQGPQFIFQYYREEENGRGNFPPRFSGLQFPNYSSELNVNALELDDSALYLCASSLEVGDEKLFFGSGTQLSVL.

The V and J genes are TRBV5-1 and TRBJ1-6; no definite D call. CDR3 length equals 14 residues. Germline loops: CDR1 SGHRS, CDR2 YFSETQ. Trimming took 3 bases from V and 5 from J, leaving 9 bases between them. CDR3 sequence: CASSSSGDNSPLHF. In nucleotides, the CDR3 is TGCGCCAGCAGCTCGAGCGGGGATAATTCACCCCTCCACTTT.

This chain uses TRBV30 with TRBJ1-1; the match to TRBD1 covers 9 bases. This CDR3 spans 13 amino acids. Losses at the gene ends were 8 bases for V and 4 bases for J; bases not matched to a gene: 8. CDR1 and CDR2 (germline): GTSNPN, SVGIG (reference sequence). This chain's CDR3 is CAAQGAVGTEAFF. Here the CDR3 DNA reads TGTGCCGCACAGGGGGCAGTTGGCACTGAAGCTTTCTTT.

The J gene is TRBJ1-2, the V gene TRBV5-1; 9 positions agree with TRBD1. Germline CDR1 is SGHRS and CDR2 is YFSETQ. The CDR3 runs to 15 residues. With V trimmed by 4 bases and J by 4 bases, 8 bases remained unmatched. CDR3 in amino acids: CASSPGTGKGYGYTF. CDR3 in DNA: TGCGCCAGCAGCCCTGGGACAGGGAAGGGCTATGGCTACACCTTC.

The chain links TRBV29-1 to TRBJ1-6; possibly TRBD1 for D (6 bases). V was pared by 4 bases and J by 6 bases, with 10 bases between. Looked up from germline, CDR1 is SQVTM and CDR2 is ANQGSEA. The CDR3 contains 13 residues. CDR3: CSVGDRSNSPLHF. CDR3 in DNA: TGCAGCGTTGGAGACAGGTCTAATTCACCCCTCCACTTT.

The V gene is TRBV18, the J gene TRBJ1-5; D gene unclear. Trimming left V 0 bases short and J 0 bases short, with 6 bases between. This CDR3 is built from 15 residues. Germline CDR1 is KGHSH and CDR2 is LQKENI. The CDR3 nucleotides read TGTGCCAGCTCACCACCGGGGAGTAGCAATCAGCCCCAGCATTTT. It is translated as CASSPPGSSNQPQHF.

CDR3: CASSHRGYEQYF. The CDR3 nucleotides are TGTGCCAGCAGCCACAGGGGGTACGAGCAGTACTTC. The V call is TRBV7-9, the J call TRBJ2-7; 8 nucleotides match TRBD1. Losses at the gene ends were 5 bases for V and 4 bases for J; bases not matched to a gene: 1. The CDR3 consists of 12 residues. Germline V gene data show CDR1 as SEHNR and CDR2 as FQNEAQ (reference sequence).

This chain connects TRBV5-5 to TRBJ2-3; weak D call: TRBD2 (6 bases). V lost 2 bases to trimming and J lost 5 bases, with 12 bases between them. CDR3 length: 14 residues. Germline V gene sequence: CDR1 SGHKS, CDR2 YYEKEE (reference sequence). The CDR3 bases are TGTGCCAGCAGCTTCACGCGGGGTCAAGATACGCAGTATTTT. It encodes CASSFTRGQDTQYF.

This chain links TRBV19 with TRBJ2-7; 7 bases line up with TRBD1. Germline trimming cut 4 bases from V and 3 bases from J; bases unmatched to any gene: 15. CDR1 is LNHDA, CDR2 SQIVND, per germline (reference sequence). The CDR3 totals 17 residues. DNA of the CDR3: TGTGCCAGTAGTAATGGGGTCGGGACAGCAACCTTCTACGAGCAGTACTTC. Amino acids: CASSNGVGTATFYEQYF.

CDR3 nucleotide sequence: TGCGCCAGCAGCCCTCAGGCCTCGGGTAACTATGGCTACACCTTC. Translated: CASSPQASGNYGYTF. J is TRBJ1-2 and V is TRBV5-1; unclear D gene. Germline CDR1 reads SGHRS; CDR2 reads YFSETQ. CDR3 length equals 15 residues. Trimming pared 4 bases from V and 1 base from J, leaving 14 bases between.

This chain uses TRBV2 with TRBJ2-7, with D perhaps TRBD1 (6 bases). The CDR3 sequence is 16 residues long. V gave up 6 bases and J gave up 0 bases, with 18 bases separating them. Germline loops: CDR1 SNHLY, CDR2 FYNNEI. The CDR3 is CASSQHGGRPSYEQYF. CDR3 in DNA: TGTGCCAGCAGCCAACATGGGGGCAGGCCCTCCTACGAGCAGTACTTC. Looking up the rest from reference TRBV2 and TRBJ2-7 gives the full variable domain: EPEVTQTPSHQVTQMGQEVILRCVPISNHLYFYWYRQILGQKVEFLVSFYNNEISEKSEIFDDQFSVERPDGSNFTLKIRSTKLEDSAMYFCASSQHGGRPSYEQYFGPGTRLTVT.

The V and J genes are TRBV11-2 and TRBJ1-2; a weak D match, TRBD1 (5 bases). V was cut by 3 bases and J by 4 bases, with 15 bases left in between. Looked up from germline, CDR1 is SGHAT and CDR2 is FQNNGV. This CDR3 has 15 amino acids. CDR3 DNA: TGTGCCAGCAGCTTCGGGGCCCGAGTGGGCTATGGCTACACCTTC. It specifies CASSFGARVGYGYTF.

This chain joins TRBV30 and TRBJ2-7; TRBD1 is a possible D gene (6 bases). V lost 3 bases to trimming and J lost 4 bases, with 16 bases between them. CDR3 length equals 14 residues. The germline gives CDR1 GTSNPN, CDR2 SVGIG (reference sequence). The chain's CDR3 is CAWRGAGSLYEQYF. Written as DNA, the CDR3 is TGTGCCTGGAGGGGGGCAGGGTCCTTATACGAGCAGTACTTC. Together with reference TRBV30 and TRBJ2-7, the CDR3 gives the full variable domain: SQTIHQWPATLVQPVGSPLSLECTVEGTSNPNLYWYRQAAGRGLQLLFYSVGIGQISSEVPQNLSASRPQDRQFILSSKKLLLSDSGFYLCAWRGAGSLYEQYFGPGTRLTVT.

The rearrangement links TRBV18 to TRBJ1-5; no firm D call. Trimming removed 0 bases from V and 0 bases from J, with 6 bases in between. The germline V gene has CDR1 KGHSH and CDR2 LQKENI. This CDR3 comprises 15 residues. The CDR3 region has the DNA TGTGCCAGCTCACCACCGGGAGATAGCAATCAGCCCCAGCATTTT. This gives the protein CASSPPGDSNQPQHF.

The V and J genes are TRBV6-2 or TRBV6-3 and TRBJ1-4; D gene ambiguous. The CDR3 has 18 residues. V was clipped by 2 bases and J by 6 bases, with 22 bases between them. Germline loops: CDR1 MNHEY, CDR2 SVGEGT. The CDR3 loop reads CASSYISGLVTRDEKLFF. CDR3 bases: TGTGCCAGCAGTTACATTTCGGGTCTCGTGACAAGAGATGAAAAACTGTTTTTT.

CDR3 coding DNA: TGTGCCAGCAGCCAGCAGGGTGCAGATACGCAGTATTTT. The encoded protein is CASSQQGADTQYF. The chain couples TRBV3-1 (or the pseudogene TRBV3-2) to TRBJ2-3, with D maybe TRBD1 (5 bases). V was clipped by 3 bases and J by 4 bases, with 8 bases between them. Germline values: CDR1 LGHDT, CDR2 YNNKEL (reference sequence). The CDR3 contains 13 residues.

V and J are TRBV5-6 and TRBJ1-4; D gene ambiguous. Germline CDR1 is SGHDT and CDR2 is YYEEEE. The CDR3 has 15 residues. V lost 2 bases and J lost 2, with 10 bases in between. The CDR3 DNA reads TGTGCCAGCAGCTTTTTTGGGTGGACTAATGAAAAACTGTTTTTT. Translation gives CASSFFGWTNEKLFF.

The chain uses TRBV14 and TRBJ1-4; weak D call: TRBD1 (5 bases). The V gene lost 5 bases and the J gene lost 5 bases, with 15 bases spanning the gap. Germline V gene lookup returns CDR1 SGHDN and CDR2 FVKESK. The CDR3 loop spans 15 amino acids. The CDR3 here is CASSDWAGRNEKLFF. DNA for the CDR3: TGTGCCAGCAGCGACTGGGCAGGGAGGAATGAAAAACTGTTTTTT.

V and J are TRBV5-6 and TRBJ2-1; D perhaps matches TRBD1 (6 bases). The ends were cut back, 4 bases at V and 2 bases at J, with 22 bases in the middle. There are 18 residues in the CDR3. CDR1 is SGHDT, CDR2 YYEEEE, per germline. The CDR3 protein is CASSRKKAGTSTYNEQFF. The DNA for the CDR3 is TGTGCCAGCAGCCGTAAAAAAGCCGGGACATCCACCTACAATGAGCAGTTCTTC. The complete variable domain, with remaining parts taken from reference TRBV5-6 and TRBJ2-1, reads DAGVTQSPTHLIKTRGQQVTLRCSPKSGHDTVSWYQQALGQGPQFIFQYYEEEERQRGNFPDRFSGHQFPNYSSELNVNALLLGDSALYLCASSRKKAGTSTYNEQFFGPGTRLTVL.

The chain uses TRBV6-1 and TRBJ1-2, with D possibly TRBD1 on 5 matching bases. Trimming stripped 3 bases from V and 4 bases from J, with 12 bases between. This CDR3 has 14 amino acids. Germline V gene sequence: CDR1 MNHNS, CDR2 SASEGT. The CDR3 is CASSDVGVPYGYTF. The CDR3 bases are TGTGCCAGCAGTGACGTGGGGGTCCCCTATGGCTACACCTTC.

This clone was seen more than once but under ten times. The chain combines TRBV19 with TRBJ2-3, with 8 bases identical to TRBD2. The junction had 9 bases not matched to a gene; V was cut back by 7 bases and J by 6 bases. Germline CDR1 is LNHDA and CDR2 is SQIVND (reference sequence). CDR3 length: 14 residues. The CDR3 bases are TGTGCCAGTACCAAGGGGTCTAGCGGGGATACGCAGTATTTT. Encoded protein: CASTKGSSGDTQYF.

The chain has TRBV11-2 and TRBJ2-5; D perhaps matches TRBD1 (5 bases). Trimming pared 2 bases from V and 5 bases from J, leaving 15 bases between. This CDR3 has 15 residues. CDR1 is SGHAT and CDR2 is FQNNGV in the germline V gene. The CDR3 loop reads CASSLPPPGPETQYF. CDR3 bases: TGTGCCAGCAGCTTACCCCCACCAGGGCCGGAGACCCAGTACTTC. The entire variable domain, with the rest obtained from reference TRBV11-2 and TRBJ2-5, is as follows: EAGVAQSPRYKIIEKRQSVAFWCNPISGHATLYWYQQILGQGPKLLIQFQNNGVVDDSQLPKDRFSAERLKGVDSTLKIQPAKLEDSAVYLCASSLPPPGPETQYFGPGTRLLVL.

V usage is TRBV18 and J usage is TRBJ2-7, with D tentatively TRBD2 (5 bases). The CDR3 is made up of 15 amino acids. V lost 2 bases, J lost 7 bases, and 18 bases lay in between. Germline CDR1 is KGHSH and CDR2 is LQKENI. The CDR3 sequence is CASSPTGNHPGEQYF. The CDR3 nucleotides are TGTGCCAGCTCACCAACGGGGAACCACCCGGGAGAGCAGTACTTC. Complete variable domain (other parts from reference TRBV18 and TRBJ2-7): NAGVMQNPRHLVRRRGQEARLRCSPMKGHSHVYWYRQLPEEGLKFMVYLQKENIIDESGMPKERFSAEFPKEGPSILRIQQVVRGDSAAYFCASSPTGNHPGEQYFGPGTRLTVT.

CDR3 nucleotides: TGTGCCATCAGTGAGTCGGAGGGGTTTAGCTCCTACGAGCAGTACTTC. Residues: CAISESEGFSSYEQYF. The rearrangement uses TRBV10-3 and TRBJ2-7; D might be TRBD2 (6 bases). CDR3 length: 16 residues. Deletions cut 0 bases from V and 0 bases from J, with 12 bases between. Per the germline V gene, CDR1 is ENHRY and CDR2 is SYGVKD.